Listed below are T cell receptor beta chains from one sample, sequenced in a study of CD8 T cells in ankylosing spondylitis. TCRdb used MiXCR to reprocess the 5' RACE reads, holding one entry per CDR3 protein. The sample shows roughly 200,000 distinct CDR3 sequences, approximately 24% of them seen only once. Sequencing was done on a sample of blood, either unsorted or a sorted T cell fraction (not recorded which). The receptor set was obtained from a male donor with ankylosing spondylitis or in good health (not recorded which). The CDR3 runs from the conserved cysteine through the conserved F or W. D genes are given only for firm matches. Not every row has a clone size; where given, it reads once, few, many or a size class.

j_call	clone_size	d_call	v_call	cdr3_nt	cdr3_aa
TRBJ1-1	NA	NA	TRBV20-1	TGCAGTCCCTCCGGACACTCAAACACTGAAGCTTTCTTT	CSPSGHSNTEAFF
TRBJ1-1	NA	NA	TRBV6-1	TGTGCCAGCAGTGACCGGGGGAAGGACACTGAAGCTTTCTTT	CASSDRGKDTEAFF
TRBJ2-5	NA	TRBD1	TRBV29-1	TGCAGCGTTAGCGGACAGGGGAGAGAGACCCAGTACTTC	CSVSGQGRETQYF
TRBJ2-1	NA	TRBD2	TRBV6-1	TGTGCCAGCAGAACCGGGACTAACTACTACAATGAGCAGTTCTTC	CASRTGTNYYNEQFF
TRBJ2-7	many	NA	TRBV27	TGTGCCAGCAGTTTTCAGAAAGGGGCCATCTACGAGCAGTACTTC	CASSFQKGAIYEQYF
TRBJ2-7	NA	NA	TRBV20-1	TGCAGTGCTCGCCCGATAGCGTACGCCTACGAGCAGTACTTC	CSARPIAYAYEQYF
TRBJ2-1	many	TRBD1	TRBV3-1	TGTGCCAGCAGGGGACGGATCACAGGGGGCGTATATGGTGAGCAGTTCTTC	CASRGRITGGVYGEQFF
TRBJ1-2	NA	TRBD1	TRBV6-1	TGTGCCAGCAGTGGACAGGGGGCCGGCTATGGCTACACCTTC	CASSGQGAGYGYTF
TRBJ2-7	many	NA	TRBV29-1	TGCAGCGTTGAAGTAGGCGGGTACGAGCAGTACTTC	CSVEVGGYEQYF
TRBJ1-3	NA	NA	TRBV7-6	TGTGCCAGCAGCTTAGCAGGGGCGGCCTCTGGAAACACCATATATTTT	CASSLAGAASGNTIYF
TRBJ1-3	NA	NA	TRBV5-5	TGTGCCAGCAGCTCCGGACTGGGAAACACCATATATTTT	CASSSGLGNTIYF
TRBJ1-5	once	NA	TRBV12-3/TRBV12-4	TGTGCCAGCAGTTTCCGCGGGTTGGGTAGCAATCAGCCCCAGCATTTT	CASSFRGLGSNQPQHF
TRBJ1-1	many	NA	TRBV29-1	TGCAGCGTTGAAACCAGGGTGAGCACTGAAGCTTTCTTT	CSVETRVSTEAFF
TRBJ2-1	many	NA	TRBV21-1	TGTGCCAGCAGCAGTTTATCGCGGGAGGCATCCTACAATGAGCAGTTCTTC	CASSSLSREASYNEQFF
TRBJ2-7	medium-sized	NA	TRBV29-1	TGCAGCGTTGAAGATCGCGGCAGGGGACGCGAGCAGTACTTC	CSVEDRGRGREQYF
TRBJ2-2	many	NA	TRBV7-2	TGTGCCACTACGAAGGGGATGGTCGGGGAGCTGTTTTTT	CATTKGMVGELFF
TRBJ2-7	many	NA	TRBV27	TGTGCCAGCAGTTTGGGGGTGGTAGGAGGGGGCTCATCCTGGGGCTACGAGCAGTACTTC	CASSLGVVGGGSSWGYEQYF
TRBJ2-3	NA	NA	TRBV12-3/TRBV12-4	TGTGCCAGCAGCCCCAGGGTAGATACGCAGTATTTT	CASSPRVDTQYF
TRBJ2-1	many	TRBD2	TRBV7-9	TGTGCCAGCAGCTTCGGCGGGGGCAATGAGCAGTTCTTC	CASSFGGGNEQFF
TRBJ2-1	NA	TRBD2	TRBV29-1	TGCAGCGTTGAAGGTGGGACTAGCGGGAGGTCCTACAATGAGCAGTTCTTC	CSVEGGTSGRSYNEQFF
TRBJ2-1	many	NA	TRBV5-1	TGCGCCAGCAGCTTGCCTTCCAATGAGCAGTTCTTC	CASSLPSNEQFF
TRBJ2-5	NA	TRBD1	TRBV29-1	TGCAGCGTTGTTGGGACAGAAGAGACCCAGTACTTC	CSVVGTEETQYF
TRBJ2-5	many	NA	TRBV25-1	TGTGCCAGCACTAGGGGTGTGGCGGGACAGACCCAGTACTTC	CASTRGVAGQTQYF
TRBJ1-5	many	NA	TRBV12-3/TRBV12-4	TGTGCCAGCAGTTTCGCAGGGCCTCATCAGCCCCAGCATTTT	CASSFAGPHQPQHF
TRBJ2-7	once	NA	TRBV12-3/TRBV12-4	TGTGCCAGCAGTCTGGGCTTTCTATACGAGCAGTACTTC	CASSLGFLYEQYF
TRBJ2-5	NA	TRBD2	TRBV20-1	TGCAGTGCTAGAGATTGGCGGGACTATGATACCCAGTACTTC	CSARDWRDYDTQYF
TRBJ2-3	many	TRBD1	TRBV5-1	TGCGCCAGCAGCTCCGGGACAGGGCTCGCAGGAGATACGCAGTATTTT	CASSSGTGLAGDTQYF
TRBJ2-2	many	TRBD2	TRBV10-3	TGTGCCATCAGTGTTTCTAGCGGGAGGGCCGCGGGCACCGGGGAGCTGTTTTTT	CAISVSSGRAAGTGELFF
TRBJ2-1	NA	TRBD2	TRBV12-3/TRBV12-4	TGTGCCAGCAGTACCCCTAGCGGGATGAGGAATGAGCAGTTCTTC	CASSTPSGMRNEQFF
TRBJ2-1	NA	TRBD2	TRBV20-1	TGCAGTGCTAGTCGACTAAGCGGGAGGGTCCATGAGCAGTTCTTC	CSASRLSGRVHEQFF
TRBJ2-5	few	TRBD2	TRBV14	TGTGCCAGCAGCAGGCTCGGGACTAGCGTAGAGACCCAGTACTTC	CASSRLGTSVETQYF
TRBJ2-3	many	NA	TRBV3-1	TGTGCCAGCAGCCACGGGGGACGGACTCGAGCAGATACGCAGTATTTT	CASSHGGRTRADTQYF
TRBJ2-2	many	TRBD2	TRBV4-2	TGTGCCAGCAGAGCTAGCGGGGACACGAACACCGGGGAGCTGTTTTTT	CASRASGDTNTGELFF
TRBJ2-2	many	NA	TRBV7-9	TGTGCCAGCAGCCCAAGGGCTACAGGGAGCGGGGAGCTGTTTTTT	CASSPRATGSGELFF
TRBJ2-1	many	TRBD1	TRBV29-1	TGCAGCGTTGAAAGACAGGGGAAAAACAATGAGCAGTTCTTC	CSVERQGKNNEQFF
TRBJ2-7	NA	NA	TRBV7-2	TGTGCCAGCAGCAATTTCTACGAGCAGTACTTC	CASSNFYEQYF
TRBJ2-1	NA	NA	TRBV5-1	TGCGCCAGCAGCTTGCGAGGGGCTGCCTACAATGAGCAGTTCTTC	CASSLRGAAYNEQFF
TRBJ1-5	many	NA	TRBV7-2	TGTGCCAGCAGCAAACAGGGAAATCAGCCCCAGCATTTT	CASSKQGNQPQHF
TRBJ2-3	NA	NA	TRBV6-1	TGTGCCAGCAGAGCGGCGGAGGGGACAGATACGCAGTATTTT	CASRAAEGTDTQYF
TRBJ2-5	few	TRBD1	TRBV7-6	TGTGCCAGCAGTACCGGGACAGAGGACCCCCAGTACTTC	CASSTGTEDPQYF
TRBJ2-7	many	NA	TRBV4-1	TGCGCCAGCAGCCAAGGTCCATGGGACGAGCAGTACTTC	CASSQGPWDEQYF
TRBJ2-5	NA	NA	TRBV20-1	TGCAGTGCTTTACGTGCGGTCCAAGAGACCCAGTACTTC	CSALRAVQETQYF
TRBJ1-2	many	NA	TRBV20-1	TGCAGTGCTAGAGATCATCACACAATACGACAGGCCCTAACTAACTATGGCTACACCTTC	CSARDHHTIRQALTNYGYTF
TRBJ1-4	NA	NA	TRBV29-1	TGCAGCGTAACAGGGATTGTGCCTATTAATGAAAAACTGTTTTTT	CSVTGIVPINEKLFF
TRBJ1-5	few	NA	TRBV6-1	TGTGCCAGCAGTGCGTCCGGGGCGTATCAGCCCCAGCATTTT	CASSASGAYQPQHF
TRBJ2-1	NA	TRBD2	TRBV12-3/TRBV12-4	TGTGCCAGCAGTCTCAGTAGAAGCGGGAGTATCTACAATGAGCAGTTCTTC	CASSLSRSGSIYNEQFF
TRBJ2-1	many	NA	TRBV11-2	TGTGCCAGCAGCTTAGAACTAGGATACAATGAGCAGTTCTTC	CASSLELGYNEQFF
TRBJ2-5	many	NA	TRBV18	TGTGCCAGCTCACCACGGGCTAGACAAGAGACCCAGTACTTC	CASSPRARQETQYF
TRBJ1-1	many	NA	TRBV29-1	TGCAGCGTCTCCGCCCTGGGGGCTGAAGCTTTCTTT	CSVSALGAEAFF
TRBJ2-1	many	TRBD2	TRBV10-3	TGTGCCATCAGTGGGGGGACTAGCGGGAGGGCCTATAACAATGAGCAGTTCTTC	CAISGGTSGRAYNNEQFF
TRBJ2-5	NA	TRBD2	TRBV20-1	TGCAGTGCTAGAGGATGGGACTCCGGTAGCGGGAGGGTAGGGGAGACCCAGTACTTC	CSARGWDSGSGRVGETQYF
TRBJ2-5	few	NA	TRBV20-1	TGCAGTGCAGCGCTAGGGAACCAAGAGACCCAGTACTTC	CSAALGNQETQYF
TRBJ1-3	NA	NA	TRBV20-1	TGCAGTGCTTCGACAGTCCCCCGGAGCTCTGGAAACACCATATATTTT	CSASTVPRSSGNTIYF